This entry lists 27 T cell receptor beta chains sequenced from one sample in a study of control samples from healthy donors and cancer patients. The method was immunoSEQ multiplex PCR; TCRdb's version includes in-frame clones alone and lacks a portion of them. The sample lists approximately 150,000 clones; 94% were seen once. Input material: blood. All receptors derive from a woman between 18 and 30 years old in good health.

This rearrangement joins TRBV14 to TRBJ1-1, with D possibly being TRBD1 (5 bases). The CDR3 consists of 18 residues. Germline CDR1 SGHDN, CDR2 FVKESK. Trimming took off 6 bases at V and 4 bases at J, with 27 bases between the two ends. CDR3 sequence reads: CASSSYFSTADGSTEAFF. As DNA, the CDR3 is TGTGCCAGCAGTTCCTATTTCTCGACAGCGGACGGGAGCACTGAAGCTTTCTTT. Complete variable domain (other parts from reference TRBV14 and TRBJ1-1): EAGVTQFPSHSVIEKGQTVTLRCDPISGHDNLYWYRRVMGKEIKFLLHFVKESKQDESGMPNNRFLAERTGGTYSTLKVQPAELEDSGVYFCASSSYFSTADGSTEAFFGQGTRLTVV.

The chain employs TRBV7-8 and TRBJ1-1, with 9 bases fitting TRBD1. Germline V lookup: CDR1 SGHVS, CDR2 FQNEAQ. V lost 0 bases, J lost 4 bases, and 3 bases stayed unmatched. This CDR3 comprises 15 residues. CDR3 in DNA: TGTGCCAGCAGCTTAGCCGGGACAGGGATCACTGAAGCTTTCTTT. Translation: CASSLAGTGITEAFF.

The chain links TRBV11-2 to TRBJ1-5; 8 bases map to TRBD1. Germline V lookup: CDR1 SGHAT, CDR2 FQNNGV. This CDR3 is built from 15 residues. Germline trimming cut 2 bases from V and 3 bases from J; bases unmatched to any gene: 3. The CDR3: CASSLTGGPNQPQHF. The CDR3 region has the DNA TGTGCCAGCAGCTTAACAGGGGGACCCAATCAGCCCCAGCATTTT. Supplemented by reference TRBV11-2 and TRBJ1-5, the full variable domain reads EAGVAQSPRYKIIEKRQSVAFWCNPISGHATLYWYQQILGQGPKLLIQFQNNGVVDDSQLPKDRFSAERLKGVDSTLKIQPAKLEDSAVYLCASSLTGGPNQPQHFGDGTRLSIL.

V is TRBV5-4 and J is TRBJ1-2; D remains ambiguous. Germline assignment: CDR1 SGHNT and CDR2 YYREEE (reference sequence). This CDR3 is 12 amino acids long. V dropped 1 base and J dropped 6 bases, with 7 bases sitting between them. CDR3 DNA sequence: TGTGCCAGCAGCTTGCTCGGCGATGGCTACACCTTC. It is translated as CASSLLGDGYTF.

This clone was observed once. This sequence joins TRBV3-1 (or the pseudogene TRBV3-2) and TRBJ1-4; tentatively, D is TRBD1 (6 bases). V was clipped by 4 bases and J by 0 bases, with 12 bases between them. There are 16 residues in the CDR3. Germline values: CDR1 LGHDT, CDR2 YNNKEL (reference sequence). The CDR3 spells CASSRTGSPTNEKLFF. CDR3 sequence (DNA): TGTGCCAGCAGCCGTACAGGGAGTCCAACTAATGAAAAACTGTTTTTT.

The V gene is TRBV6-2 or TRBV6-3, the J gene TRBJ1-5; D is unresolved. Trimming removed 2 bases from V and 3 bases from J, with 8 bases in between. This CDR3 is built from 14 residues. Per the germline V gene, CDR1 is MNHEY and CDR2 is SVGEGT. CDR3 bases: TGTGCCAGCAGTTACCCAGGCCTCAATCAGCCCCAGCATTTT. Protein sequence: CASSYPGLNQPQHF.

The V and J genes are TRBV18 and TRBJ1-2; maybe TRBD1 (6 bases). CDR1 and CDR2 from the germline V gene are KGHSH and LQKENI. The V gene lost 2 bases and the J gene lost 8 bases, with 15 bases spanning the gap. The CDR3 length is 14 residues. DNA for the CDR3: TGTGCCAGCTCACCATTCACAGGGAAGAAGGGCTACACCTTC. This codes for CASSPFTGKKGYTF.

The CDR3 coding sequence is TGTGCCAGCAGCGTAGAGGAAGTCCGCTCTGGAAACACCATATATTTT. It codes for CASSVEEVRSGNTIYF. The gene calls are TRBV9 and TRBJ1-3; no definite D call. This CDR3 contains 16 residues. V shed 0 bases and J shed 0 bases, with 10 bases lying between them. Germline assignment: CDR1 SGDLS and CDR2 YYNGEE.

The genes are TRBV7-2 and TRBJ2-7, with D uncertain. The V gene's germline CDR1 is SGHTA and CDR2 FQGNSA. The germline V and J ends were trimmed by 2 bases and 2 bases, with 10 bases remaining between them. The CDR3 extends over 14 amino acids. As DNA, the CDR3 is TGTGCCAGCAGCTTATCGGACGGTCCCTACGAGCAGTACTTC. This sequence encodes CASSLSDGPYEQYF.

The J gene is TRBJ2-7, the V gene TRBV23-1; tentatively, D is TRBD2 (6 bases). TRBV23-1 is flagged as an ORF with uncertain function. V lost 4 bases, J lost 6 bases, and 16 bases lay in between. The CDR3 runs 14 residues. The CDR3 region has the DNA TGCGCCAGCAGTCTCAATCACGGGGGAGGCGAGCAGTACTTC. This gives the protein CASSLNHGGGEQYF.

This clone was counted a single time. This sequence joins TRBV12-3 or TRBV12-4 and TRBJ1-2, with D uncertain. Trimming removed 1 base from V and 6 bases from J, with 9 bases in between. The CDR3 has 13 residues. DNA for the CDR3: TGTGCCAGCAGTTTAGGCCGTCTGAATGGCTACACCTTC. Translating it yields CASSLGRLNGYTF.

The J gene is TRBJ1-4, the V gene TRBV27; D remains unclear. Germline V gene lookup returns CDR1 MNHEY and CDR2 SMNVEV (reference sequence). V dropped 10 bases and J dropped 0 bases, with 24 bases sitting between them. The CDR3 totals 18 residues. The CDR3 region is CATSEEGYSLATNEKLFF. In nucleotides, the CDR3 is TGTGCCACCTCAGAAGAGGGATACTCTTTGGCAACTAATGAAAAACTGTTTTTT.

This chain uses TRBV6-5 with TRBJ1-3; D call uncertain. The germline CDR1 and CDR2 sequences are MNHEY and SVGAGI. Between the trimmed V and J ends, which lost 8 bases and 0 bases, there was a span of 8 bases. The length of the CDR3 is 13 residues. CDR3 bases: TGTGCCAGCTACCTTTTCTCTGGAAACACCATATATTTT. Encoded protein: CASYLFSGNTIYF.

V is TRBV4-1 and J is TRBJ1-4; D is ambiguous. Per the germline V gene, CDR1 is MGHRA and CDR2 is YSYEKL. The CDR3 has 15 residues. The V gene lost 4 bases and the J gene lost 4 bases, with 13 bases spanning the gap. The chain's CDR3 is CASSRFFGGNEKLFF. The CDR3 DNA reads TGCGCCAGCAGCCGTTTCTTTGGCGGTAATGAAAAACTGTTTTTT.

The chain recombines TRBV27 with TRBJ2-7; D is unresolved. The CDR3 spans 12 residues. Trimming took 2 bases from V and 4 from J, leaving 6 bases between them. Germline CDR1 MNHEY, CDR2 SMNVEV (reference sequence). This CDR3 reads CASSLMGYEQYF. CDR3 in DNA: TGTGCCAGCAGTTTAATGGGGTACGAGCAGTACTTC.

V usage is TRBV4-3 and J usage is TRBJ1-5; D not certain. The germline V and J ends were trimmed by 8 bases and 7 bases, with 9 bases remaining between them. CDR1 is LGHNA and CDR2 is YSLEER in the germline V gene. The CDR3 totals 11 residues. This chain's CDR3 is CASLTPQPQHF. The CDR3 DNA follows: TGCGCCAGCCTAACCCCCCAGCCCCAGCATTTT.

CDR3 loop: CASSQAQQEKGTDTQYF. In DNA form, the CDR3 reads TGCGCCAGCAGTCAAGCACAACAGGAGAAAGGTACAGATACGCAGTATTTT. The chain combines TRBV23-1 with TRBJ2-3, with D perhaps TRBD1 (5 bases). TRBV23-1 is an ORF for which the function is uncertain. The V end was cut by 2 bases, the J end by 3 bases, with 18 bases between. The CDR3 loop spans 17 amino acids.

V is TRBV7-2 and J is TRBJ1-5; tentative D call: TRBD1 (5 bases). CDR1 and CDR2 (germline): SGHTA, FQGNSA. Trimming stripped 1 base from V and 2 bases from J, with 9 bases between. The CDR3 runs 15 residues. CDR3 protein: CASSLGGRGNQPQHF. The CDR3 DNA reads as TGTGCCAGCAGCTTAGGGGGGAGGGGCAATCAGCCCCAGCATTTT.

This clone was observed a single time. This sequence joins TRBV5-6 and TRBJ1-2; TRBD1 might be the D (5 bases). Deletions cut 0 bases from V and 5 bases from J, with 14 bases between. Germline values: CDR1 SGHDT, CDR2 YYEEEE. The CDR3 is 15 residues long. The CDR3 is CASSLVLGGGYGYTF. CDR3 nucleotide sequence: TGTGCCAGCAGCTTGGTCCTCGGGGGTGGTTATGGCTACACCTTC.

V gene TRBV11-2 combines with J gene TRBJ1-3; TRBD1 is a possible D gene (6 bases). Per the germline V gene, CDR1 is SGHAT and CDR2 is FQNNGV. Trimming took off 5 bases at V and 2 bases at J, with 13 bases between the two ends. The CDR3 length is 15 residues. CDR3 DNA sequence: TGTGCCAGCAGCCCCACAGGGCGGCCTGGAAACACCATATATTTT. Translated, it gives CASSPTGRPGNTIYF.

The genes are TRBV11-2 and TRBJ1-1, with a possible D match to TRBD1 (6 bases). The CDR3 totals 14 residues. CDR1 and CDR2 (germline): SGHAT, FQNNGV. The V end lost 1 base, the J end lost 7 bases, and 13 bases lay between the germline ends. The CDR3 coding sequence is TGTGCCAGCAGCTTAGGACAGGCCGTTTTTGAAGCTTTCTTT. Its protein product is CASSLGQAVFEAFF.

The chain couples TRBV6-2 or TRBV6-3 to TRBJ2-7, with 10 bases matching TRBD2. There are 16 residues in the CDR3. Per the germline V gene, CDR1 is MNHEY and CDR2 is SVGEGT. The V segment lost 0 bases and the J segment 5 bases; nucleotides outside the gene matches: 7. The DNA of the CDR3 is TGTGCCAGCAGTTACTCGAGCAGCGGGGGGGCCAACGAGCAGTACTTC. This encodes CASSYSSSGGANEQYF.

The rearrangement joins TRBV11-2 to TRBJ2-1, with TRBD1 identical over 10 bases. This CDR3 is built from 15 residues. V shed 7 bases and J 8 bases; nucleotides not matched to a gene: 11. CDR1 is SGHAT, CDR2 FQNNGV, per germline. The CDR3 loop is CASMWGTGASHEQFF. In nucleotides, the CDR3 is TGTGCCAGCATGTGGGGGACAGGGGCATCCCATGAGCAGTTCTTC. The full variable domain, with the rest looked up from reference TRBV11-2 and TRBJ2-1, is EAGVAQSPRYKIIEKRQSVAFWCNPISGHATLYWYQQILGQGPKLLIQFQNNGVVDDSQLPKDRFSAERLKGVDSTLKIQPAKLEDSAVYLCASMWGTGASHEQFFGPGTRLTVL.

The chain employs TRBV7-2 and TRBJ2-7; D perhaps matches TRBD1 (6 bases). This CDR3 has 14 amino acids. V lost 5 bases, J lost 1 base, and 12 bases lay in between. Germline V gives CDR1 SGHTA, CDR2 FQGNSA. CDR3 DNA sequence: TGTGCCAGCAGCCCGACGGACAGTTCCTACGAGCAGTACTTC. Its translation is CASSPTDSSYEQYF.

CDR3 nucleotides: TGTGCCAGCAGCTTAGCGCAGGGGCTTGTCTATGGCTACACCTTC. It codes for CASSLAQGLVYGYTF. V and J are TRBV7-8 and TRBJ1-2, with D possibly TRBD1 on 6 matching bases. The germline V gene encodes CDR1 SGHVS and CDR2 FQNEAQ. The CDR3 extends over 15 amino acids. V lost 0 bases and J 4 bases, leaving 12 bases between the germline ends.

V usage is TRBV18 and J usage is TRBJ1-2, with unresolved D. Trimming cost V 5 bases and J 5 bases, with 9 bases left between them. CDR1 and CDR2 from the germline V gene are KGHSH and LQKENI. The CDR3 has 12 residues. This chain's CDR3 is CASSTREYGYTF. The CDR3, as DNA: TGTGCCAGCTCAACGCGGGAATATGGCTACACCTTC.

The DNA of the CDR3 is TGTGCCAGCAGTTTATATCGGGAAAGGTACGAGCAGTACTTC. This gives the protein CASSLYRERYEQYF. This chain uses TRBV28 with TRBJ2-7; D possibly corresponds to TRBD2 (5 bases). Trimming removed 1 base from V and 4 bases from J, with 11 bases in between. Germline CDR1 is MDHEN and CDR2 is SYDVKM. The CDR3 is made up of 14 amino acids. Filled out from reference TRBV28 and TRBJ2-7, the complete variable domain reads DVKVTQSSRYLVKRTGEKVFLECVQDMDHENMFWYRQDPGLGLRLIYFSYDVKMKEKGDIPEGYSVSREKKERFSLILESASTNQTSMYLCASSLYRERYEQYFGPGTRLTVT.